Listed below are T cell receptor beta chains from one sample, sequenced in a study of patients and donors after allogeneic stem cell transplantation. TCRdb itself ran the RT-PCR reads through MiXCR, one entry per CDR3 protein. Of under 95,000 distinct CDR3 sequences listed, 5% are singletons. Sequenced sample: blood, either unsorted or a sorted T cell fraction (not recorded which). The receptors shown here come from a human donor who was either an allogeneic HSCT recipient or a stem cell or donor lymphocyte infusion donor (not recorded which). It is not recorded whose cells these are; they may come from a transplant donor. Both conserved end residues are part of each CDR3. A D gene is named only where the DNA matches it firmly. Size values are once, few and many counts, or a class for expanded clones, and some rows have none.

V gene	D gene	clone size	J gene	CDR3 protein	CDR3 DNA
TRBV5-6	TRBD2	few	TRBJ2-1	CASSLLAGGEQFF	TGTGCCAGCAGCTTACTAGCGGGGGGCGAGCAGTTCTTC
TRBV29-1	-	many	TRBJ1-4	CSVTGLGANEKLFF	TGCAGCGTTACAGGGCTGGGGGCTAATGAAAAACTGTTTTTT
TRBV9	TRBD1	many	TRBJ2-1	CASSVTGTGAYNEQFF	TGTGCCAGCAGCGTGACCGGGACAGGGGCATACAATGAGCAGTTCTTC
TRBV7-2	TRBD1	medium-sized	TRBJ1-1	CASSFDRGAEAFF	TGTGCCAGCAGCTTCGACAGGGGTGCTGAAGCTTTCTTT
TRBV14	TRBD1	-	TRBJ1-4	CASSREGGRRNEKLFF	TGTGCCAGCAGCCGGGAAGGGGGCAGGAGGAATGAAAAACTGTTTTTT
TRBV7-9	-	many	TRBJ1-2	CASSPRGGYGYTF	TGTGCCAGCAGCCCCAGGGGCGGATATGGCTACACCTTC
TRBV14	-	many	TRBJ1-4	CASSQGYIAAGQLNEKLFF	TGTGCCAGCAGCCAAGGGTATATAGCAGCCGGCCAGCTTAATGAAAAACTGTTTTTT
TRBV3-1	TRBD2	many	TRBJ2-7	CASSRKGPQFAGAPYEQYF	TGTGCCAGCAGCCGCAAGGGGCCTCAGTTTGCGGGAGCTCCCTACGAGCAGTACTTC
TRBV6-1	-	few	TRBJ2-1	CASSPSYNEQFF	TGTGCCAGCAGTCCTTCGTACAATGAGCAGTTCTTC
TRBV6-1	-	few	TRBJ2-3	CASIAQRGDTDTQYF	TGTGCCAGCATCGCACAGAGAGGGGACACAGATACGCAGTATTTT
TRBV5-1	TRBD1	many	TRBJ1-2	CASSPGQGASRVSGYTF	TGCGCCAGCAGCCCGGGACAGGGGGCGTCTCGTGTTTCGGGCTACACCTTC
TRBV25-1	-	many	TRBJ2-5	CASSELGPQVARETQYF	TGTGCCAGCAGTGAATTGGGCCCTCAGGTAGCTAGAGAGACCCAGTACTTC
TRBV10-1	TRBD1	many	TRBJ2-3	CASSESDRGSDTQYF	TGCGCCAGCAGTGAGTCCGACAGGGGGTCCGATACGCAGTATTTT
TRBV6-1	-	many	TRBJ1-4	CASSTWGQDNEKLFF	TGTGCCAGCAGTACATGGGGTCAGGACAATGAAAAACTGTTTTTT
TRBV5-4	TRBD1	few	TRBJ1-2	CASSLEQGAHYGYTF	TGTGCCAGCAGCTTGGAACAGGGGGCACACTATGGCTACACCTTC
TRBV12-3/TRBV12-4	-	many	TRBJ1-1	CASSRQSNTEAFF	TGTGCCAGCAGTCGACAGTCGAACACTGAAGCTTTCTTT
TRBV15	TRBD2	-	TRBJ2-7	CATSRDLTSGTYEQYF	TGTGCCACCAGCAGAGATCTAACTAGCGGAACCTACGAGCAGTACTTC
TRBV5-1	TRBD1	many	TRBJ1-5	CASSLGTGISNQPQHF	TGCGCCAGCAGCCTGGGGACAGGCATTAGCAATCAGCCCCAGCATTTT
TRBV18	-	few	TRBJ1-4	CASSPRTGAGEKLFF	TGTGCCAGCTCACCACGGACGGGGGCGGGTGAAAAACTGTTTTTT
TRBV19	TRBD1	-	TRBJ1-6	CASSPGTATPPLHF	TGTGCCAGTAGCCCCGGGACAGCTACACCACCCCTCCACTTT
TRBV7-3	-	few	TRBJ1-1	CASSLDRTNTEAFF	TGTGCCAGCAGCCTGGACAGAACGAACACTGAAGCTTTCTTT
TRBV11-2	-	many	TRBJ1-6	CASSSGTPLRNSPLHF	TGTGCCAGCAGCTCCGGGACTCCTCTCCGTAATTCACCCCTCCACTTT
TRBV20-1	-	-	TRBJ1-1	CSATRQLNTEAFF	TGCAGTGCTACAAGACAGCTGAACACTGAAGCTTTCTTT
TRBV5-6	TRBD1	many	TRBJ2-3	CASSYTGGPDTQYF	TGTGCCAGCAGCTACACAGGGGGCCCAGATACGCAGTATTTT
TRBV18	-	few	TRBJ2-1	CASSDNEQFF	TGTGCCAGCTCAGACAATGAGCAGTTCTTC
TRBV2	-	many	TRBJ2-1	CASRGYSYNEQFF	TGTGCGAGCAGGGGTTATTCCTACAATGAGCAGTTCTTC
TRBV7-6	-	few	TRBJ2-6	CASSAWGRGGANVLTF	TGTGCCAGCAGCGCCTGGGGCAGGGGTGGGGCCAACGTCCTGACTTTC
TRBV5-1	TRBD1	medium-sized	TRBJ1-5	CASSRTGEQPQHF	TGCGCCAGCAGCCGGACAGGGGAACAGCCCCAGCATTTT
TRBV5-4	-	few	TRBJ2-1	CASSGGIFLGEQFF	TGTGCCAGCAGCGGCGGGATATTTCTGGGGGAGCAGTTCTTC
TRBV12-3/TRBV12-4	-	many	TRBJ2-7	CATLDDPTGEQYF	TGTGCCACCCTGGACGACCCGACGGGCGAGCAGTACTTC
TRBV2	-	many	TRBJ1-6	CASNVAVYSPLHF	TGTGCCAGCAACGTGGCTGTGTATTCACCCCTCCACTTT
TRBV20-1	-	many	TRBJ1-6	CSASGQIRTYNSPLHF	TGCAGTGCGTCAGGACAGATTAGAACCTATAATTCACCCCTCCACTTT
TRBV4-1	TRBD1	many	TRBJ2-7	CASSQVTGPPEYF	TGCGCCAGCAGCCAAGTGACAGGGCCCCCGGAGTACTTC
TRBV5-1	TRBD1	few	TRBJ1-2	CASSTGDRVVDYTF	TGCGCCAGCAGCACCGGGGACAGGGTTGTAGACTACACCTTC
TRBV29-1	-	many	TRBJ2-6	CSVVFSGALFGANVLTF	TGCAGCGTTGTGTTCTCAGGCGCTCTCTTTGGGGCCAACGTCCTGACTTTC
TRBV12-3/TRBV12-4	-	many	TRBJ1-2	CASSLAGAYGYTF	TGTGCCAGCAGTTTGGCAGGAGCTTATGGCTACACCTTC
TRBV5-1	-	many	TRBJ1-6	CASSRTASNSPLHF	TGCGCCAGCAGCCGGACGGCGTCTAATTCACCCCTCCACTTT
TRBV11-2	-	many	TRBJ1-2	CASRGGGFGYTF	TGTGCCAGCAGGGGGGGAGGATTCGGCTACACCTTC
TRBV28	-	many	TRBJ2-2	CASSRITTFRGNTGELFF	TGTGCCAGCAGCCGGATAACGACGTTTCGTGGAAACACCGGGGAGCTGTTTTTT
TRBV10-3	-	many	TRBJ2-2	CAISDSVGDTGELFF	TGTGCCATCAGTGATTCGGTGGGAGATACCGGGGAGCTGTTTTTT
TRBV21-1	-	many	TRBJ2-1	CASSKEASGGGNEQFF	TGTGCCAGCAGCAAAGAGGCTAGCGGGGGGGGTAATGAGCAGTTCTTC
TRBV20-1	-	-	TRBJ2-1	CSAMTRFQEFF	TGCAGTGCAATGACCAGGTTCCAGGAGTTCTTC
TRBV7-8	TRBD1	many	TRBJ1-1	CASSPRGRTNTEAFF	TGTGCCAGCAGCCCCAGGGGGCGAACGAACACTGAAGCTTTCTTT
TRBV20-1	-	few	TRBJ2-1	CSASEGYYNEQFF	TGCAGTGCCTCGGAAGGGTATTACAATGAGCAGTTCTTC
TRBV2	-	many	TRBJ2-2	CASSTDSPTNTGELFF	TGTGCCAGCTCCACGGACAGTCCCACGAACACCGGGGAGCTGTTTTTT
TRBV24-1	TRBD1	few	TRBJ2-1	CATSDRGQGRYNEQFF	TGTGCCACCAGTGACCGTGGACAGGGCCGTTACAATGAGCAGTTCTTC
TRBV2	-	-	TRBJ2-2	CASRGTGELFF	TGTGCCAGCAGGGGGACCGGGGAGCTGTTTTTT
TRBV5-8	TRBD1	-	TRBJ2-1	CASSSRDRVNEQFF	TGTGCCAGCAGCTCCCGGGACAGGGTGAATGAGCAGTTCTTC
TRBV7-3	TRBD2	-	TRBJ2-5	CASSLYGGLAGETQYF	TGTGCCAGCAGCTTATATGGGGGACTAGCGGGAGAGACCCAGTACTTC
TRBV20-1	TRBD1	-	TRBJ1-5	CSARDREVQPQHF	TGCAGTGCAAGGGACAGGGAGGTTCAGCCCCAGCATTTT